This is a list of T cell receptor beta chains from one sample in a study of T cells in Graves' hyperthyroidism and ophthalmopathy. TCRdb recomputed calls from the multiplex PCR reads with MiXCR, one row per CDR3 protein. This sample has around 600,000 distinct CDR3 sequences; 12% to 15% occur once, and the top ten carry over 6%. The source material was blood. The source of these receptors is a woman under 30 with Graves' ophthalmopathy. CDR3s include the opening cysteine and the closing phenylalanine or tryptophan. The size entry is marked missing in some rows and otherwise reads once, few, many or a size class.

J,V,size,CDR3
TRBJ1-2,TRBV12-3/TRBV12-4,many,CASSSRTGRNYGYTF
TRBJ1-1,TRBV6-2/TRBV6-3,-,CASTYSGVLNTEAFF
TRBJ2-1,TRBV7-9,-,CASSFGVADEQFF
TRBJ2-2,TRBV30,-,CAWQGGDAKLFF
-,TRBV28,-,CASSLSGSSYNEQYF
TRBJ2-3,TRBV20-1,many,CSASAESSTDTQYF
TRBJ1-3,TRBV29-1,-,CSVEYSQGSGNTIYF
TRBJ2-4,TRBV30,few,CAWGTGPRAKNIQYF
TRBJ1-4,TRBV12-3/TRBV12-4,many,CASRRQGTANEKLFF
TRBJ2-1,TRBV9,many,CASSVGSGAGGNEQFF
TRBJ2-7,TRBV27,many,CASSLRGLGQGNYEQYF
TRBJ2-7,TRBV6-6,many,CASSYSRQGPYEQYF
TRBJ2-7,TRBV4-1,few,CASSPTPDYEQYF
TRBJ1-5,TRBV7-2,many,CASSLGRQAPWSQPQHF
TRBJ2-7,TRBV29-1,-,CSVGSRNSYEQYF
TRBJ2-7,TRBV20-1,many,CSARESAYSYEQYF
TRBJ2-1,TRBV6-2/TRBV6-3,many,CASSYTRLSSGRAYEQFF
TRBJ2-2,TRBV7-7,-,CASSLNQGAGAGELFF
TRBJ1-1,TRBV4-1,few,CASRGEGANTEAFF
TRBJ1-1,TRBV19,few,CASSISSRGNTEAFF
TRBJ2-7,TRBV2,many,CAGAGRSLAGSYEQYF
TRBJ1-1,TRBV5-1,many,CASSLDMEGLNTEAFF
TRBJ1-2,TRBV20-1,many,CSARDRDRGDYGYTF
TRBJ1-2,TRBV28,many,CASTYSATGRTYGYTF
TRBJ1-1,TRBV10-3,many,CAISGDRFPFEAFF
TRBJ1-2,TRBV4-1,few,CASSQDPHSASYGYTF
TRBJ2-4,TRBV7-9,many,CASSPLGGRAGDIQYF
TRBJ2-5,TRBV7-9,many,CASSLVQYQETQYF
TRBJ2-6,TRBV2,few,CASSPFGRGGANVLIF
TRBJ2-1,TRBV7-2,many,CASSQGASGGTYEQFF